Detailed here is one TCR beta chain. CDR3 length equals 15 residues. V was trimmed by 2 bases and J by 2 bases, leaving 10 bases between them. Germline CDR1 reads SNHLY; CDR2 reads FYNNEI. How the authors handled the data: Nucleated cell counts were estimated from reference gene primer amplification. The table came from immunoSEQ multiplex PCR; TCRdb's copy has only in-frame clones and leaves some out. V, J and clone size are those of that table, while D and trimming were read from the DNA. Here the sample spans under 200,000 clones, almost 90% being singletons. This sample is drawn from a study of blood T cell repertoires in COVID-19. The wider study: PBMCs, B-cell-depleted T cells, or T cells provided the cDNA or gDNA that made up the material.

The genes are TRBV2 and TRBJ1-5; D call uncertain. The origin of this receptor is a man aged 18 to 29 with active or convalescent COVID-19. What was sequenced was peripheral blood. CDR3: CASSESGNGNQPQHF. In DNA, the CDR3 is TGTGCCAGCAGTGAATCAGGTAACGGCAATCAGCCCCAGCATTTT.